A single sample is the source of the 5 T cell receptor beta chains below, sequenced in a study of blood T cell repertoires in COVID-19. This table comes from immunoSEQ multiplex PCR, and its TCRdb copy is limited to in-frame clones, with some not included. The sample records roughly 210,000 clones, roughly 84% being singletons. Sequencing input: PBMCs or T cells enriched from blood (not recorded which). Source of these receptors: a man aged 30-40 years in a cohort exposed to, infected with or recovered from COVID-19 (not recorded which).

The chain has TRBV2 and TRBJ1-2; unclear D gene. Deletions cut 6 bases from V and 6 bases from J, with 8 bases between. The CDR3 has 11 residues. Germline values: CDR1 SNHLY, CDR2 FYNNEI. CDR3 amino acids: CASSGFDGYTF. The CDR3, as DNA: TGTGCCAGCAGCGGTTTTGATGGCTACACCTTC.

In this sample, this clone turned up a few times. In nucleotides, the CDR3 is TGTGCCAGCAGCTCGTACGACGTAGACAGACCGAACACTGAAGCTTTCTTT. Residues: CASSSYDVDRPNTEAFF. V is TRBV7-9 and J is TRBJ1-1; a possible D gene is TRBD1 (5 bases). V was pared by 4 bases and J by 1 base, with 19 bases between. CDR3 size: 17 residues. Germline lookup yields CDR1 SEHNR and CDR2 FQNEAQ (reference sequence).

The rearrangement links TRBV5-6 to TRBJ2-3, with TRBD2 matching 7 bases. Trimming removed 0 bases from V and 4 bases from J; junction bases left unmatched: 5. This CDR3 has 15 amino acids. The germline CDR1 and CDR2 sequences are SGHDT and YYEEEE. CDR3 amino acids: CASSLAGGRPDTQYF. CDR3 nucleotide sequence: TGTGCCAGCAGCTTGGCGGGAGGACGACCAGATACGCAGTATTTT.

The chain joins TRBV19 to TRBJ2-7; a possible D gene is TRBD1 (6 bases). Germline V gene data show CDR1 as LNHDA and CDR2 as SQIVND (reference sequence). The CDR3 totals 16 residues. Trimming left V 7 bases short and J 4 bases short, with 23 bases between. The CDR3 loop reads CASTPSGVRIRYEQYF. The CDR3 DNA reads as TGTGCCAGTACCCCATCAGGGGTAAGGATTAGGTACGAGCAGTACTTC.

The CDR3 DNA reads as TGTGCCAGCAGCGTAGTAGCAAACCTTAACACTGAAGCTTTCTTT. Translated, it gives CASSVVANLNTEAFF. This chain links TRBV9 with TRBJ1-1; D call uncertain. The CDR3 spans 15 residues. Trimming pared 0 bases from V and 2 bases from J, leaving 11 bases between. Germline CDR1 and CDR2: SGDLS and YYNGEE.